This T cell receptor (beta chain) was captured in a study of cytomegalovirus exposure and HLA in healthy donors. The CDR3 has 15 amino acids. V dropped 1 base and J dropped 4; count of bases not matched to a gene: 6. Germline lookup yields CDR1 SGHDN and CDR2 FVKESK. As concerns this clone: As yet, its antigen is unknown.

The PCR was carried out with 60 Vbeta primers and 13 Jbeta primers. Source study methods: Roughly 10 million shared chains were among around 80 million unique TCR beta chains counted in a later analysis. TCRdb's table, derived via immunoSEQ multiplex PCR, lists solely in-frame clones and lacks some. For V, J and clone size, that table is used; D and trimming come from the DNA. The sample lists around 120,000 clones, approximately 15% occurring once. The study, taken as a whole, reports: Earlier analysis found most TCR beta V segments productive about 87% or about 30% of the time.

The TCR originated in a woman aged 18-30 years in good health and CMV-seronegative. The sample taken for sequencing was PBMCs. The rearrangement joins TRBV14 to TRBJ2-7; TRBD2 matches 8 bases. CDR3 bases: TGTGCCAGCAGCCAAGCCTTGCGGGGGGTTTACGAGCAGTACTTC. Amino acid sequence: CASSQALRGVYEQYF.